These 28 T cell receptor beta chains were all obtained from the same sample, sequenced in a study of T cell repertoires in cytomegalovirus infection. TCRdb reprocessed the reads with MiXCR, giving one entry per CDR3 protein. The sample carries about 740,000 distinct CDR3 sequences, 35% recorded once. The sample consisted of PBMCs. These receptors all stem from a human donor in good health (CMV status not recorded). Some clones in this sample may be carry-over from other donors' samples.

The genes are TRBV29-1 and TRBJ2-3; 7 bases map to TRBD2. J lost 0 bases, V lost 5 bases, and 5 bases had no gene match. Germline CDR1 reads SQVTM; CDR2 reads ANQGSEA. The CDR3 runs 14 residues. CDR3 DNA sequence: TGCAGCGTTCCCTATAGCGGGAGCACAGATACGCAGTATTTT. It translates to CSVPYSGSTDTQYF.

There are a few counts of this clonotype. The chain has TRBV2 and TRBJ2-7, with a tentative D call TRBD1 (6 bases). This CDR3 contains 14 residues. From germline, CDR1 is SNHLY and CDR2 FYNNEI. V lost 6 bases, J lost 1 base, and 13 bases lay in between. In DNA form, the CDR3 reads TGTGCCAGCAGCCGAGAACAGGGTTCCTACGAGCAGTACTTC. This codes for CASSREQGSYEQYF.

This chain links TRBV12-5 with TRBJ2-2; D not certain. Germline CDR1 reads LGHNT; CDR2 reads FRNRAP. V gave up 3 bases and J gave up 3 bases, with 20 bases separating them. This CDR3 comprises 18 residues. As DNA, the CDR3 is TGTGCTAGTGGTTTCTCTTTAATAAGAACTACGGACACCGGGGAGCTGTTTTTT. Translation: CASGFSLIRTTDTGELFF.

Notes on this clonotype: An end of the junction differs from the germline gene, which may be a read error. The V gene is TRBV11-2, the J gene TRBJ1-1, with TRBD1 matching 9 bases. CDR1 is SGHAT, CDR2 FQNNGV, per germline. The CDR3 has 14 residues. The CDR3: CASSTGTGNTKAFF. DNA of the CDR3: TGTGCCAGCAGCACCGGGACAGGGAACACTAAAGCTTTCTTT.

The chain combines TRBV7-8 with TRBJ2-1; tentatively, D is TRBD2 (5 bases). Germline V gene data show CDR1 as SGHVS and CDR2 as FQNEAQ. The CDR3 covers 16 residues. V dropped 2 bases and J dropped 5 bases, with 16 bases sitting between them. In DNA form, the CDR3 reads TGTGCCAGCAGCTTATTAGTCGGGGAAGCCCACAATGAGCAGTTCTTC. The encoded protein is CASSLLVGEAHNEQFF.

The chain couples TRBV12-3 or TRBV12-4 to TRBJ2-1; D not resolved. The CDR3 spans 16 residues. The V end was cut by 0 bases, the J end by 5 bases, with 14 bases between. CDR3 coding DNA: TGTGCCAGCAGTTTAGCGGGTGGGTTAGTGGACAATGAGCAGTTCTTC. Translating gives CASSLAGGLVDNEQFF.

The chain uses TRBV7-9 and TRBJ2-7; no clear D gene. The germline V gene encodes CDR1 SEHNR and CDR2 FQNEAQ (reference sequence). V was trimmed by 2 bases and J by 2 bases, leaving 10 bases between them. There are 14 residues in the CDR3. The CDR3 sequence is CASSLSAGPYEQYF. For the CDR3, the DNA is TGTGCCAGCAGCTTAAGCGCCGGCCCCTACGAGCAGTACTTC.

The chain links TRBV12-3 or TRBV12-4 to TRBJ2-5, with TRBD2 matching over 10 bases. The CDR3 contains 15 residues. V lost 3 bases, J lost 2 bases, and 3 bases stayed unmatched. CDR3 nucleotide sequence: TGTGCCAGCAGTTTCCTAGCGGGAGTTCAAGAGACCCAGTACTTC. As protein: CASSFLAGVQETQYF.

There are a few counts of this clonotype. The V call is TRBV7-3, the J call TRBJ2-3; no clear D gene. Trimming pared 1 base from V and 4 bases from J, leaving 9 bases between. CDR1 is SGHTA, CDR2 FQGTGA, per germline. This CDR3 spans 14 amino acids. DNA of the CDR3: TGTGCCAGCAGCTTAAGTAGGAGTCCAGATACGCAGTATTTT. Its protein product is CASSLSRSPDTQYF. Full variable domain (outside the CDR3, taken from reference TRBV7-3 and TRBJ2-3): GAGVSQTPSNKVTEKGKYVELRCDPISGHTALYWYRQSLGQGPEFLIYFQGTGAADDSGLPNDRFFAVRPEGSVSTLKIQRTERGDSAVYLCASSLSRSPDTQYFGPGTRLTVL.

J is TRBJ2-2 and V is TRBV5-8; 7 bases align to TRBD2. The J segment lost 3 bases and the V segment lost 7 bases, leaving 6 bases of the junction unmatched. The length of the CDR3 is 14 residues. CDR1 and CDR2 (germline): SGHTS, YDEGEE. CDR3: CASGGDFYTGELFF. CDR3 bases: TGTGCCAGCGGGGGGGACTTCTACACCGGGGAGCTGTTTTTT. The whole variable domain, filled in from reference TRBV5-8 and TRBJ2-2, reads EAGVTQSPTHLIKTRGQQATLRCSPISGHTSVYWYQQALGLGLQFLLWYDEGEERNRGNFPPRFSGRQFPNYSSELNVNALELEDSALYLCASGGDFYTGELFFGEGSRLTVL.

The table lists this clonotype with a few counts. The chain couples TRBV25-1 to TRBJ1-2, with D unclear. The germline gives CDR1 MGHDK, CDR2 SYGVNS. The CDR3 is 11 amino acids. With 4 bases removed from V and 6 bases from J, the gap between germline ends came to 6 bases. CDR3 protein: CASSARHGYTF. The CDR3 nucleotides read TGTGCCAGCAGTGCCCGGCATGGCTACACCTTC.

V is TRBV5-1 and J is TRBJ2-2, with TRBD1 matching over 9 bases. The CDR3 consists of 16 residues. In germline, CDR1 is SGHRS, CDR2 YFSETQ. The junction had 5 bases not matched to a gene; V was cut back by 2 bases and J by 3 bases. The CDR3 spells CASSFQQGAYTGELFF. CDR3 DNA sequence: TGCGCCAGCAGCTTTCAACAGGGGGCCTACACCGGGGAGCTGTTTTTT.

This sequence joins TRBV7-9 and TRBJ1-1, with 8 bases aligning to TRBD1. The junction had 9 bases not matched to a gene; V was cut back by 4 bases and J by 5 bases. The CDR3 runs 15 residues. Germline CDR1 and CDR2: SEHNR and FQNEAQ (reference sequence). CDR3 loop: CASSSTDRGETEAFF. The CDR3 DNA reads as TGTGCCAGCAGCTCAACCGACAGGGGAGAAACTGAAGCTTTCTTT.

The chain joins TRBV7-2 to TRBJ1-1; D remains ambiguous. The CDR3 runs 14 residues. The germline CDR1 and CDR2 sequences are SGHTA and FQGNSA. V lost 5 bases to trimming and J lost 14 bases, with 24 bases between them. Written as DNA, the CDR3 is TGTGCCAGCAGCGCAGCAGCGGCAGCGGGAGGAGAGTTCTTT. Translated, it gives CASSAAAAAGGEFF.

This CDR3 reads CYSSFPGRVFDEQYF. In DNA form, the CDR3 reads TGTTACAGCAGCTTTCCGGGGAGGGTTTTTGACGAGCAGTACTTC. V gene TRBV5-5 combines with J gene TRBJ2-7, with 7 bases lining up with TRBD2. This CDR3 region has 15 residues. The germline gives CDR1 SGHKS, CDR2 YYEKEE (reference sequence).

The chain combines TRBV6-6 with TRBJ2-7, with TRBD1 identical over 11 bases. CDR1 and CDR2 (germline): MNHNY, SVGAGI (reference sequence). This CDR3 contains 16 residues. V was clipped by 8 bases and J by 5 bases; unmatched bases: 14. The DNA of the CDR3 is TGTGCCAGCGGCCAGAGGACAGGGGGCGATTTCCACGAGCAGTACTTC. Residues: CASGQRTGGDFHEQYF.

V usage is TRBV7-8 and J usage is TRBJ1-5; TRBD1 aligns across 7 bases. This CDR3 is built from 16 residues. J lost 0 bases, V lost 5 bases, and 7 bases had no gene match. The germline V gene has CDR1 SGHVS and CDR2 FQNEAQ. The CDR3 protein is CASSPGQTHSNQPQHF. The CDR3 DNA reads as TGTGCCAGCAGCCCGGGACAGACTCATAGCAATCAGCCCCAGCATTTT.

This CDR3 reads CASSETGGTFQPQHF. The CDR3 DNA sequence: TGTGCCAGCAGTGAGACAGGGGGCACGTTTCAGCCCCAGCATTTT. The chain combines TRBV6-1 with TRBJ1-5; 10 bases agree with TRBD1. Trimming cost V 3 bases and J 6 bases; bases outside gene matches: 5. This CDR3 contains 15 residues. Per germline, CDR1 MNHNS and CDR2 SASEGT.

The V and J genes are TRBV12-3 or TRBV12-4 and TRBJ1-5; D gene uncertain. V gave up 3 bases and J gave up 6 bases, with 6 bases separating them. The CDR3 spans 12 residues. The CDR3 reads CASSFIPQPQHF. CDR3 DNA sequence: TGTGCCAGCAGTTTTATCCCTCAGCCCCAGCATTTT.

This rearrangement joins TRBV6-1 to TRBJ1-1; the match to TRBD1 covers 7 bases. The ends lost 6 bases at V and 2 bases at J; junction bases unmatched: 6. CDR1 and CDR2 (germline): MNHNS, SASEGT. There are 14 residues in the CDR3. The CDR3 loop is CASRWQGVNTEAFF. The CDR3, as DNA: TGTGCCAGCAGATGGCAGGGGGTCAACACTGAAGCTTTCTTT.

There are many counts of this clonotype. V usage is TRBV5-6 and J usage is TRBJ2-3; 13 bases fit TRBD2. The V gene end was trimmed by 4 bases and the J gene end by 0 bases; junction bases not matched to a gene: 8. Germline loops: CDR1 SGHDT, CDR2 YYEEEE. The CDR3 consists of 18 residues. The CDR3 bases are TGTGCCAGCAGCATAAGACTAGCGGGGGGCACTAGCACAGATACGCAGTATTTT. Translation gives CASSIRLAGGTSTDTQYF. Full variable domain (remainder filled in from reference TRBV5-6 and TRBJ2-3): DAGVTQSPTHLIKTRGQQVTLRCSPKSGHDTVSWYQQALGQGPQFIFQYYEEEERQRGNFPDRFSGHQFPNYSSELNVNALLLGDSALYLCASSIRLAGGTSTDTQYFGPGTRLTVL.

The V gene is TRBV19, the J gene TRBJ2-1; 9 nucleotides agree with TRBD2. CDR1 and CDR2 (germline): LNHDA, SQIVND (reference sequence). The V segment lost 4 bases and the J segment 4 bases; nucleotides outside the gene matches: 8. The CDR3 has 16 residues. As DNA, the CDR3 is TGTGCCAGTAGTAGGACTAGCGCTAGAGCTTACAATGAGCAGTTCTTC. Protein product: CASSRTSARAYNEQFF.

This sequence joins TRBV28 and TRBJ1-1, with TRBD1 identical over 7 bases. Losses at the gene ends were 3 bases for V and 2 bases for J; bases not matched to a gene: 3. The germline gives CDR1 MDHEN, CDR2 SYDVKM. This CDR3 spans 14 amino acids. This CDR3 is CASSFWDSNTEAFF. The CDR3, as DNA: TGTGCCAGCAGTTTTTGGGACAGTAACACTGAAGCTTTCTTT.

The chain uses TRBV6-2 or TRBV6-3 and TRBJ1-1; TRBD1 might be the D (5 bases). The CDR3 is 16 amino acids. Germline V gene lookup returns CDR1 MNHEY and CDR2 SVGEGT. V lost 6 bases and J 5 bases, leaving 22 bases between the germline ends. As DNA, the CDR3 is TGTGCCAGCAGGGCAGAGGGACGGGGCCCCTTGACTGAAGCTTTCTTT. Amino acid sequence: CASRAEGRGPLTEAFF.

Concerning this clonotype itself: The CDR3 carries no conserved terminal phenylalanine or tryptophan, so it likely arises from a read error. This sequence joins TRBV7-6 and TRBJ2-3; D ambiguous. V was shortened by 5 bases and J by 2 bases, with 2 bases between the two germline ends. The germline V gene has CDR1 SGHVS and CDR2 FNYEAQ. The CDR3 is 11 amino acids. The DNA for the CDR3 is TGTGCCAGCAGCCTCACAGATACGCAGTATTTG. Translation: CASSLTDTQYL.

The chain is built from TRBV5-6 and TRBJ1-2, with D perhaps TRBD1 (5 bases). Germline V gives CDR1 SGHDT, CDR2 YYEEEE. V lost 4 bases, J lost 7 bases, and 17 bases lay in between. The length of the CDR3 is 14 residues. CDR3 DNA: TGTGCCAGCAGCCTGGACCGGCAGGGCTCTGGCTACACCTTC. Amino acid sequence: CASSLDRQGSGYTF.

This clonotype was observed a few times. The V and J genes are TRBV28 and TRBJ1-5; 7 bases map to TRBD1. The germline V gene has CDR1 MDHEN and CDR2 SYDVKM. The CDR3 is 17 residues long. V shed 1 base, J shed 9 bases, and the junction held 15 bases outside the gene matches. The CDR3 bases are TGTGCCAGCAGTTTATTCGCTACAGGGGATTCCCCACGGCCCCAGCATTTT. Amino acid sequence: CASSLFATGDSPRPQHF. The full variable domain, rest sourced from reference TRBV28 and TRBJ1-5, is DVKVTQSSRYLVKRTGEKVFLECVQDMDHENMFWYRQDPGLGLRLIYFSYDVKMKEKGDIPEGYSVSREKKERFSLILESASTNQTSMYLCASSLFATGDSPRPQHFGDGTRLSIL.

The gene calls are TRBV11-2 and TRBJ2-3, with D possibly TRBD1 on 5 matching bases. Trimming stripped 1 base from V and 5 bases from J, with 16 bases between. Germline V CDR1 and CDR2: SGHAT, FQNNGV. CDR3 length equals 16 residues. CDR3 amino acids: CASSLVEAGLGDTQYF. In nucleotides, the CDR3 is TGTGCCAGCAGCTTAGTTGAGGCAGGGCTGGGAGATACGCAGTATTTT.